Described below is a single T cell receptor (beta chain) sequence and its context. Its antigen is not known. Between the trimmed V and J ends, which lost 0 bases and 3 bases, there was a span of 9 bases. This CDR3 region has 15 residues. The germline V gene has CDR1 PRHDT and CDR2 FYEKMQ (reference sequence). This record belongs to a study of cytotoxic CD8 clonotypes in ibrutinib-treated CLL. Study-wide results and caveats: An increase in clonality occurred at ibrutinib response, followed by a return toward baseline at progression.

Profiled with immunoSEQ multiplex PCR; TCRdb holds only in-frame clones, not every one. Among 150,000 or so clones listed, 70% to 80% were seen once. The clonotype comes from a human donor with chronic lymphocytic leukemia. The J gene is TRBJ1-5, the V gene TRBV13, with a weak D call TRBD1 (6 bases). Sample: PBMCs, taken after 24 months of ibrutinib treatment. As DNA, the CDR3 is TGTGCCAGCAGCTTAGGGTCAGGGGTCAATCAGCCCCAGCATTTT. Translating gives CASSLGSGVNQPQHF.